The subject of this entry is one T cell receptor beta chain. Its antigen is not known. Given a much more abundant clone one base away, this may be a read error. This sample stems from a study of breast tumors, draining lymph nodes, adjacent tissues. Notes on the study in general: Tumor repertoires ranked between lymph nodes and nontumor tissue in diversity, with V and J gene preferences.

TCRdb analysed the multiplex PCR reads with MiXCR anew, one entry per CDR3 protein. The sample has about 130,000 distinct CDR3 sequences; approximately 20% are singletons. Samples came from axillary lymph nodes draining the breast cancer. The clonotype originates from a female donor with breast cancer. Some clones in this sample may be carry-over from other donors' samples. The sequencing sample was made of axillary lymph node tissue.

CDR3 nucleotide sequence: TGCAGTGCTGGAGATAATGAGCAGTTCTTC. Protein sequence: CSAGDNEQFF. The chain is built from TRBV20-1 and TRBJ2-1; D is unresolved. The CDR3 spans 10 residues. CDR1 is DFQATT and CDR2 is SNEGSKA in the germline V gene (reference sequence).